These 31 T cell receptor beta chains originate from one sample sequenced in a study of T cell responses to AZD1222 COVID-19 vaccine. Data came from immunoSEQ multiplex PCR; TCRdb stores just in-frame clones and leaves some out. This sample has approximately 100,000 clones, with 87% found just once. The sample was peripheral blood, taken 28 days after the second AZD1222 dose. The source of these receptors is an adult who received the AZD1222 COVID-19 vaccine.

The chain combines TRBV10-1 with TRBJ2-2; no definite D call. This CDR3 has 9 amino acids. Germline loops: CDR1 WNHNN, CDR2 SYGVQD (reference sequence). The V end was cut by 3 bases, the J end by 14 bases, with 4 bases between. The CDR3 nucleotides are TGCGCCAGCAGTGATGGACTGTTTTTT. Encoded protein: CASSDGLFF.

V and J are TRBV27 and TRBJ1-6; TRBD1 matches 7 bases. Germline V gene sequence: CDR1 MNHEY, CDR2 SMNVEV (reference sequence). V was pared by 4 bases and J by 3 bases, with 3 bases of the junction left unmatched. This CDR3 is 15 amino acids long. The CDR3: CASSSDRFYNSPLHF. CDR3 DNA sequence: TGTGCCAGCAGTTCGGACAGGTTCTATAATTCACCCCTCCACTTT.

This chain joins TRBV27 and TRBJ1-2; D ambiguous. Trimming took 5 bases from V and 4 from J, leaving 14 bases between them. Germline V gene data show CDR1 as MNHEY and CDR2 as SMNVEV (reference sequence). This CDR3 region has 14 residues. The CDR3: CASSTSGRTYGYTF. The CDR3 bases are TGTGCCAGCAGTACCTCGGGCAGGACCTATGGCTACACCTTC.

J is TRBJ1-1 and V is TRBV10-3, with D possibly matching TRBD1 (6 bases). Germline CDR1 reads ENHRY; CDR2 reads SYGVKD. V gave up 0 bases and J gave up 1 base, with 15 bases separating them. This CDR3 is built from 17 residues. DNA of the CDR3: TGTGCCATCAGTGAGTCGATCGGTAGACAGGCGAACACTGAAGCTTTCTTT. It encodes CAISESIGRQANTEAFF.

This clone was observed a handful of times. This chain's CDR3 is CASGLVLGGGATHEQYF. The DNA for the CDR3 is TGTGCTAGTGGTTTGGTACTAGGAGGGGGCGCTACGCACGAGCAGTACTTC. The genes are TRBV12-5 and TRBJ2-7; TRBD1 might be the D (7 bases). Between the trimmed V and J ends, which lost 0 bases and 5 bases, there was a span of 20 bases. From germline, CDR1 is LGHNT and CDR2 FRNRAP. This CDR3 has 17 residues.

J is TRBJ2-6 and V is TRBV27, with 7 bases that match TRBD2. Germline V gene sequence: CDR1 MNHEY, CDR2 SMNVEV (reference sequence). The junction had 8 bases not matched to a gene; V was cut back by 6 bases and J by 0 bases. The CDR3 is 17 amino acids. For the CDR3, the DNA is TGTGCCAGCAGACCCCGAGCGGGGAACTCTGGGGCCAACGTCCTGACTTTC. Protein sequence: CASRPRAGNSGANVLTF.

CDR3 sequence (DNA): TGTGCCAGCAGCCAAGTTATTTTGGACATCAGCTCTGGAAACACCATATATTTT. Its translation: CASSQVILDISSGNTIYF. The rearrangement links TRBV3-1 (or the pseudogene TRBV3-2) to TRBJ1-3; D possibly corresponds to TRBD1 (5 bases). This CDR3 contains 18 residues. Trimming took off 1 base at V and 0 bases at J, with 16 bases between the two ends. Germline lookup yields CDR1 LGHDT and CDR2 YNNKEL (reference sequence).

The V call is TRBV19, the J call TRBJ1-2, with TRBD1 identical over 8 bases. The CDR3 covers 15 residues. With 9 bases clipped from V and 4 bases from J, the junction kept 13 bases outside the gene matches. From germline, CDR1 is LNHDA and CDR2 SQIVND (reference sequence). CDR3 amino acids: CASGDRAGGSYGYTF. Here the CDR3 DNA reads TGTGCCAGCGGTGATCGGGCAGGGGGCTCCTATGGCTACACCTTC.

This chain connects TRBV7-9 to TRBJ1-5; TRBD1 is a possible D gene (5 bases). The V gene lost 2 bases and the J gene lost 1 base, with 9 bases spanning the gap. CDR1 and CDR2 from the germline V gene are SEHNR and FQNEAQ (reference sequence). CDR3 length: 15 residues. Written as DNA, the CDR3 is TGTGCCAGCAGCTTATACGGGGGAAGCAATCAGCCCCAGCATTTT. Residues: CASSLYGGSNQPQHF.

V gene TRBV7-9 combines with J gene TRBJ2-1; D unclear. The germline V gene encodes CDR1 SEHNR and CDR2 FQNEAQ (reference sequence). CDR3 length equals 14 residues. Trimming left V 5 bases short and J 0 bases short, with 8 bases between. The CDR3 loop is CASSPPTSYNEQFF. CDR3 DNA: TGTGCCAGCAGCCCCCCGACCTCCTACAATGAGCAGTTCTTC.

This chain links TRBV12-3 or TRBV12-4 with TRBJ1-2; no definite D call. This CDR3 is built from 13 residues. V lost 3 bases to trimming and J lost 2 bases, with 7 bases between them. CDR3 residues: CASSFKGNYGYTF. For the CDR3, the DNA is TGTGCCAGCAGTTTTAAGGGCAACTATGGCTACACCTTC.

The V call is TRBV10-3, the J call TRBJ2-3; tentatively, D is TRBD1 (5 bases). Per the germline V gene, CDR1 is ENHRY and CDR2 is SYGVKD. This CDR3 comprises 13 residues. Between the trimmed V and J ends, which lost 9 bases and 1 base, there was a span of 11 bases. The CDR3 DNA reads TGTGCCATACAGGACCAGGGCACAGATACGCAGTATTTT. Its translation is CAIQDQGTDTQYF.

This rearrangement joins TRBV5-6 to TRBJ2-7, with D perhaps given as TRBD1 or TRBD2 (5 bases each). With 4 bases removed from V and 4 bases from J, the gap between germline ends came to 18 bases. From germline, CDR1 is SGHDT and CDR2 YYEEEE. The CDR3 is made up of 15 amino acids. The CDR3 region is CASSRARDPLYEQYF. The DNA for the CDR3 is TGTGCCAGCAGCAGGGCCCGGGACCCCCTTTACGAGCAGTACTTC.

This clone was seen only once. CDR3 nucleotide sequence: TGCGCCAGCAGTCGCCTGGGACAGGGGGTAAAAGTGAACACTGAAGCTTTCTTT. It translates to CASSRLGQGVKVNTEAFF. V is TRBV23-1 and J is TRBJ1-1, with 11 bases matching TRBD1. TRBV23-1 is an ORF, with its function uncertain. The CDR3 spans 18 residues. V shed 4 bases, J shed 0 bases, and the junction held 10 bases outside the gene matches.

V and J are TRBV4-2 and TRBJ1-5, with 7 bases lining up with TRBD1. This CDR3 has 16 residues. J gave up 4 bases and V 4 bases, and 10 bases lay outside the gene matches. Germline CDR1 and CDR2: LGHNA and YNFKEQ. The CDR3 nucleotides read TGTGCCAGCAGCCCGGAGCCGGGACAGCTAAATCAGCCCCAGCATTTT. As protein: CASSPEPGQLNQPQHF.

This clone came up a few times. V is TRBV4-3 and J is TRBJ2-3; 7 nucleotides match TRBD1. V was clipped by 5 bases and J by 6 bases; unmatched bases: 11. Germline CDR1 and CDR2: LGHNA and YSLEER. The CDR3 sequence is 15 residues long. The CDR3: CASSSRTGSIDTQYF. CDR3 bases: TGCGCCAGCAGCTCCCGGACAGGTTCGATCGATACGCAGTATTTT.

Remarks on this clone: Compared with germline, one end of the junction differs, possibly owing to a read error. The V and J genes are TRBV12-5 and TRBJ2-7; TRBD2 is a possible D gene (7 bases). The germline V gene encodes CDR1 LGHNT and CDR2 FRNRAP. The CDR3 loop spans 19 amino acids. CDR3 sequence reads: CACGGASRGLSRNDYEQYF. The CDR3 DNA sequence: TGTGCTTGTGGGGGGGCGTCCAGGGGACTGTCTAGGAACGACTACGAGCAGTACTTC.

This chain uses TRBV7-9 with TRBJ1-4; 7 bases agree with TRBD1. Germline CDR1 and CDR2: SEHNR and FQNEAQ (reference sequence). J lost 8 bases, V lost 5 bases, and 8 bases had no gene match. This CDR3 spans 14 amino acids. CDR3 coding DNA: TGTGCCAGCAGCCTTACCGCAGGGGGGGAAAAACTGTTTTTT. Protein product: CASSLTAGGEKLFF.

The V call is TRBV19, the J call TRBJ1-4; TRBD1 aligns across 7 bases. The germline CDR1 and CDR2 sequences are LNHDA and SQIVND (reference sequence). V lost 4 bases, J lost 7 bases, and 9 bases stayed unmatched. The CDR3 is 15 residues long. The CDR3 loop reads CASSRDRQGSEKLFF. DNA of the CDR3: TGTGCCAGTAGTAGAGATCGACAGGGATCTGAAAAACTGTTTTTT.

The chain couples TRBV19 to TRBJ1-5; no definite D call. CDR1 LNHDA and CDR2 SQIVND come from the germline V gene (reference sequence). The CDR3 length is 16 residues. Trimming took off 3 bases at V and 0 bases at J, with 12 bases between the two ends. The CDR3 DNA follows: TGTGCCAGTAGTATTATGAGTGGTCCTAGCAATCAGCCCCAGCATTTT. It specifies CASSIMSGPSNQPQHF.

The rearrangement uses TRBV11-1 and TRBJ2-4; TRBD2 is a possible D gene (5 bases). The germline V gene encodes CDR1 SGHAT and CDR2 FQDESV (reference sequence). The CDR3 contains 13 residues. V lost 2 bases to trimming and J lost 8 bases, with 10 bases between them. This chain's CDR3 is CASSLKGGHIQYF. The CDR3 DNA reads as TGTGCCAGCAGCTTAAAGGGCGGGCACATTCAGTACTTC.

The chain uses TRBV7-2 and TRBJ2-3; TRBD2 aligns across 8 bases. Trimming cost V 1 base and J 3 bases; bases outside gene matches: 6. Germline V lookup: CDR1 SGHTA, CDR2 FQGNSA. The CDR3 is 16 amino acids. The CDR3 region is CASSLGWRGATDTQYF. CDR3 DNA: TGTGCCAGCAGCTTAGGGTGGCGGGGGGCTACAGATACGCAGTATTTT.

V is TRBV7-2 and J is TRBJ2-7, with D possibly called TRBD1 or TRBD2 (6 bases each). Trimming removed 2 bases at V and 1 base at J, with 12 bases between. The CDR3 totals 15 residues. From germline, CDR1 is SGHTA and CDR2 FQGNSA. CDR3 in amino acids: CASSLYRGVSYEQYF. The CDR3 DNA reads TGTGCCAGCAGCTTATATAGGGGGGTATCCTACGAGCAGTACTTC.

Here the CDR3 reads CASSVGSPVVADTQYF. The CDR3 DNA reads TGTGCCAGCAGCGTAGGCTCGCCGGTCGTCGCAGATACGCAGTATTTT. The chain combines TRBV9 with TRBJ2-3; D not certain. The V and J ends lost 0 bases and 4 bases respectively, with 15 bases between them. Per germline, CDR1 SGDLS and CDR2 YYNGEE. CDR3 length equals 16 residues.

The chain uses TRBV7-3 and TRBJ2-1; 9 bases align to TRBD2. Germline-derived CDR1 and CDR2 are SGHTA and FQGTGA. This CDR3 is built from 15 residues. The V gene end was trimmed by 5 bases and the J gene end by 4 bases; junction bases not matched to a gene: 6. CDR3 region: CASSPMSGGYNEQFF. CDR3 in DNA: TGTGCCAGCAGCCCGATGAGCGGGGGGTACAATGAGCAGTTCTTC.

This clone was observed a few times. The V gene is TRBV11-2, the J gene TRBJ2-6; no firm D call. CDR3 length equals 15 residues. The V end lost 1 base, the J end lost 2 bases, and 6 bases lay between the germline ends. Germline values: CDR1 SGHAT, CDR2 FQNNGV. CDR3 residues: CASSLAPPGANVLTF. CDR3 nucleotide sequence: TGTGCCAGCAGCTTAGCCCCGCCTGGGGCCAACGTCCTGACTTTC.

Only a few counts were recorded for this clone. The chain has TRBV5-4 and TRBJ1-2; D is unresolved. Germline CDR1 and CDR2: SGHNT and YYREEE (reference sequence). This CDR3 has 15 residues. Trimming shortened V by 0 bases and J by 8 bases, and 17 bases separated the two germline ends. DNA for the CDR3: TGTGCCAGCAGCTTGGTAGGTGGGTGGCTCCAGGGCTACACCTTC. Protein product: CASSLVGGWLQGYTF.

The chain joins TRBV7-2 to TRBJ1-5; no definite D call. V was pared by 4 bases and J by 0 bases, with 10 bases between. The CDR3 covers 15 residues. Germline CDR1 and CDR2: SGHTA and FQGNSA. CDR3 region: CASSSRSYSNQPQHF. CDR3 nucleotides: TGTGCCAGCAGCTCCAGGTCGTATAGCAATCAGCCCCAGCATTTT.

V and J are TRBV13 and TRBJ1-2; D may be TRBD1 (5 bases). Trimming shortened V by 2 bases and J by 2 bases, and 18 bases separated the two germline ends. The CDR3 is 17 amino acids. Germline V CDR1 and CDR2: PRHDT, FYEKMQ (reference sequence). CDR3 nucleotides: TGTGCCAGCAGCTTACGTATGGGACGGAGTTCGAACTATGGCTACACCTTC. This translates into CASSLRMGRSSNYGYTF. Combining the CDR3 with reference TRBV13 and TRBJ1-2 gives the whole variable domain AAGVIQSPRHLIKEKRETATLKCYPIPRHDTVYWYQQGPGQDPQFLISFYEKMQSDKGSIPDRFSAQQFSDYHSELNMSSLELGDSALYFCASSLRMGRSSNYGYTFGSGTRLTVV.

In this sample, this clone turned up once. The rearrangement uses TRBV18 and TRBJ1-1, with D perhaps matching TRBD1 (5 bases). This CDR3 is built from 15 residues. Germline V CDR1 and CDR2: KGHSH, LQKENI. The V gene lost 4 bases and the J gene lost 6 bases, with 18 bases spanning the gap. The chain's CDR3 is CASSLQTASGAEAFF. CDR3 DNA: TGTGCCAGCTCACTTCAGACAGCCTCCGGGGCTGAAGCTTTCTTT.

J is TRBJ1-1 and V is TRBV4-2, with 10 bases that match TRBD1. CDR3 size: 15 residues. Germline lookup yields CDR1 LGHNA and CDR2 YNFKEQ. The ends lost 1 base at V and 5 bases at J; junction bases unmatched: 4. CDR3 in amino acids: CASSQGEGQGTEAFF. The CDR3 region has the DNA TGTGCCAGCAGCCAAGGGGAGGGACAGGGGACTGAAGCTTTCTTT.